Sequencing of this T cell receptor (beta chain) was carried out in a study of cytomegalovirus exposure and HLA in healthy donors. Background on the study: An earlier analysis identified more than 90 million unique TCR beta sequences in some 170 million T cells.

J lost 6 bases, V lost 5 bases, and 10 bases had no gene match. This CDR3 is built from 15 residues. Germline V gene data show CDR1 as SGHTA and CDR2 as FQGNSA. Primers: 60 Vbeta forward and 13 Jbeta reverse. Produced via immunoSEQ multiplex PCR; TCRdb's table is partial and in-frame only. The table has 99,000 or so clones, approximately 86% seen once. Remarks on this clone: Its antigen is undetermined.

Study-wide results and caveats: Relative to the approximately 700-donor mean, N-insertions were reportedly fewer in an Asian-associated ancestry cluster in a later analysis. In a later analysis, TCR beta V- and J-gene trimming showed a link to a missense DCLRE1C variant.

What was sequenced was PBMCs. The sequence derives from a man younger than 35 in good health and CMV-seronegative. V is TRBV7-2 and J is TRBJ1-2; 9 bases are a match to TRBD1. CDR3 in amino acids: CASSPIQGASNGYTF. The CDR3 DNA is TGTGCCAGCAGCCCCATACAGGGGGCGTCTAATGGCTACACCTTC. Combining the CDR3 with reference TRBV7-2 and TRBJ1-2 gives the whole variable domain GAGVSQSPSNKVTEKGKDVELRCDPISGHTALYWYRQSLGQGLEFLIYFQGNSAPDKSGLPSDRFSAERTGGSVSTLTIQRTQQEDSAVYLCASSPIQGASNGYTFGSGTRLTVV.